Listed below are T cell receptor beta chains from one sample, sequenced in a study of beta chain features in type 1 diabetes. TCRdb's table, derived via immunoSEQ multiplex PCR, lists solely in-frame clones and lacks some. The sample yields a few hundred thousand clones, 13% to 15% seen once. Sequencing used naive CD4+ T cells from blood. The receptors stem from a young man with type 1 diabetes. Both conserved end residues are part of each CDR3. The D gene is left open where the match is weak. Only part of the rows carry a size: once, few, many, or a class if the clone is expanded.

V gene: TRBV18
J gene: TRBJ2-1
clone size: few
D gene: TRBD2
CDR3 DNA: TGTGCCAGCTCACCCCCGGGACTAGCGATGGATGAGCAGTTCTTC
CDR3 protein: CASSPPGLAMDEQFF

V gene: TRBV30
J gene: TRBJ1-5
clone size: -
D gene: TRBD1
CDR3 DNA: TGTGCCTGGACAACCGGACAGGGAGGGTATCAGCCCCAGCATTTT
CDR3 protein: CAWTTGQGGYQPQHF

V gene: TRBV5-4
J gene: TRBJ1-2
clone size: -
D gene: -
CDR3 DNA: TGTGCCAGCAGCGCCGGGTGGTATGCGAACTATGGCTACACCTTC
CDR3 protein: CASSAGWYANYGYTF

V gene: TRBV7-2
J gene: TRBJ2-3
clone size: once
D gene: TRBD2
CDR3 DNA: TGTGCCAGCAGCTTAAGAGCGGGAGCAGCAGATACGCAGTATTTT
CDR3 protein: CASSLRAGAADTQYF

V gene: TRBV19
J gene: TRBJ2-1
clone size: -
D gene: TRBD2
CDR3 DNA: TGTGCCAGTAGTACCACGGGACTAGCGGCCCAGTACAATGAGCAGTTCTTC
CDR3 protein: CASSTTGLAAQYNEQFF

V gene: TRBV7-9
J gene: TRBJ1-1
clone size: few
D gene: -
CDR3 DNA: TGTGCCAGCAGGAGAAGCGGGACGGGGCAGTCTATGAACACTGAAGCTTTCTTT
CDR3 protein: CASRRSGTGQSMNTEAFF

V gene: TRBV6-5
J gene: TRBJ2-7
clone size: -
D gene: -
CDR3 DNA: TGTGCCAGCAGTTACTCGACTCTAGCCAAATACGAGCAGTACTTC
CDR3 protein: CASSYSTLAKYEQYF

V gene: TRBV18
J gene: TRBJ2-1
clone size: -
D gene: -
CDR3 DNA: TGTGCCAGCTCACCCAGCCAGGGAAATGAGCAGTTCTTC
CDR3 protein: CASSPSQGNEQFF

V gene: TRBV11-1
J gene: TRBJ2-7
clone size: few
D gene: TRBD1
CDR3 DNA: TGTGCCAGCAGCTTACAAGGACAGGGGGCCTACGAGCAGTACTTC
CDR3 protein: CASSLQGQGAYEQYF

V gene: TRBV2
J gene: TRBJ2-7
clone size: few
D gene: -
CDR3 DNA: TGTGCCAGCAGTAGGGAGGACCCACAACAGTACTTC
CDR3 protein: CASSREDPQQYF

V gene: TRBV6-6
J gene: TRBJ2-7
clone size: few
D gene: -
CDR3 DNA: TGTGCCAGCAGTTACTACGGCGGTAGTCACGAGCAGTACTTC
CDR3 protein: CASSYYGGSHEQYF

V gene: TRBV7-3
J gene: TRBJ2-1
clone size: -
D gene: TRBD2
CDR3 DNA: TGTGCCAGCAGCTTTAACGGGAGGGCCGGGGTCGATGAGCAGTTCTTC
CDR3 protein: CASSFNGRAGVDEQFF

V gene: TRBV4-2
J gene: TRBJ2-7
clone size: few
D gene: TRBD1
CDR3 DNA: TGTGCCAGCAGCCAAGAGGACAGGGGCTACGAGCAGTACTTC
CDR3 protein: CASSQEDRGYEQYF

V gene: TRBV5-1
J gene: TRBJ2-3
clone size: -
D gene: -
CDR3 DNA: TGCGCCAGCAACGTTCAGGGGCTTAGCACAGATACGCAGTATTTT
CDR3 protein: CASNVQGLSTDTQYF

V gene: TRBV2
J gene: TRBJ1-5
clone size: -
D gene: -
CDR3 DNA: TGTGCCAGCACCCTGGGAGGGATTCAGCCCCAGCATTTT
CDR3 protein: CASTLGGIQPQHF

V gene: TRBV28
J gene: TRBJ2-7
clone size: once
D gene: -
CDR3 DNA: TGTGCCAGCAGGTCCGGCACAGGTCGAGTCTACGAGCAGTACTTC
CDR3 protein: CASRSGTGRVYEQYF

V gene: TRBV20-1
J gene: TRBJ2-7
clone size: few
D gene: -
CDR3 DNA: TGCAGTGCTAGAGATGAGGAGCAGTACTTC
CDR3 protein: CSARDEEQYF

V gene: TRBV4-3
J gene: TRBJ2-2
clone size: few
D gene: TRBD2
CDR3 DNA: TGCGCCAGCAGCCAAGGGACAAGCGGGAGCGGCACCGGGGAGCTGTTTTTT
CDR3 protein: CASSQGTSGSGTGELFF

V gene: TRBV28
J gene: TRBJ2-5
clone size: few
D gene: TRBD2
CDR3 DNA: TGTGCCAGCAGTTTTCAGGAGGGAGGGGTAGAGACCCAGTACTTC
CDR3 protein: CASSFQEGGVETQYF

V gene: TRBV5-1
J gene: TRBJ2-7
clone size: -
D gene: -
CDR3 DNA: TGCGCCAGCAGCGCGAGCTCCTACGAGCAGTACTTC
CDR3 protein: CASSASSYEQYF

V gene: TRBV28
J gene: TRBJ2-3
clone size: -
D gene: TRBD2
CDR3 DNA: TGTGCCAGCAGTCCTCTCCTGACTAGCGGGAGGCGCGATACGCAGTATTTT
CDR3 protein: CASSPLLTSGRRDTQYF

V gene: TRBV23-1
J gene: TRBJ1-1
clone size: few
D gene: -
CDR3 DNA: TGCGCCAGCAGTCAATGTCTACCCAGGGGTGGCACTGAAGCTTTCTTT
CDR3 protein: CASSQCLPRGGTEAFF

V gene: TRBV5-1
J gene: TRBJ2-7
clone size: few
D gene: TRBD1
CDR3 DNA: TGCGCCAGCAGCCCAGGACAGGGTGGCGAGCAGTACTTC
CDR3 protein: CASSPGQGGEQYF

V gene: TRBV5-4
J gene: TRBJ2-5
clone size: -
D gene: TRBD1
CDR3 DNA: TGTACCAGCAGCCCGGGACAGGGGGCACTGGAGACCCAGTACTTC
CDR3 protein: CTSSPGQGALETQYF

V gene: TRBV30
J gene: TRBJ1-5
clone size: few
D gene: -
CDR3 DNA: TGTGCCTCAGGGCAGGGGAGCAATCAGCCCCAGCATTTT
CDR3 protein: CASGQGSNQPQHF

V gene: TRBV6-5
J gene: TRBJ1-1
clone size: -
D gene: TRBD1
CDR3 DNA: TGTGCCAGCAGTTACGGACAGGAGGGAACTTTCTTT
CDR3 protein: CASSYGQEGTFF

V gene: TRBV29-1
J gene: TRBJ2-1
clone size: few
D gene: -
CDR3 DNA: TGCAGCGCTGAGGAGAGTCTCTACAATGAGCAGTTCTTC
CDR3 protein: CSAEESLYNEQFF

V gene: TRBV27
J gene: TRBJ2-5
clone size: -
D gene: TRBD2
CDR3 DNA: TGTGCCAGAAAGGGACTAGCGGGAGAAGAGACCCAGTACTTC
CDR3 protein: CARKGLAGEETQYF

V gene: TRBV9
J gene: TRBJ2-5
clone size: -
D gene: TRBD2
CDR3 DNA: TGTGCCAGCAGCGTAGCAGCGGGAAGTCAAGAGACCCAGTACTTC
CDR3 protein: CASSVAAGSQETQYF